This T cell receptor beta chain is drawn from a study of control samples from healthy donors and cancer patients. Measured with immunoSEQ multiplex PCR; TCRdb has only the in-frame clones, and not every one. This table holds approximately 86,000 clones, roughly nine tenths found once. V shed 5 bases and J 4 bases; nucleotides not matched to a gene: 5. CDR3 length: 15 residues. Germline CDR1 reads MGHRA; CDR2 reads YSYEKL. Sequencing was performed on blood. This clonotype was sampled from a man aged 25-45 years in good health. The V and J genes are TRBV4-1 and TRBJ2-3, with 11 bases that match TRBD2. The CDR3 DNA sequence: TGCGCCAGCAGCTCACTAGCGGGGGTGGCAGATACGCAGTATTTT. It yields the protein CASSSLAGVADTQYF.